The rows below give T cell receptor beta chains drawn from one sample of a study of Ad26.COV2.S vaccination and SARS-CoV-2 variants. Only in-frame clones appear in the TCRdb table, and some are missing; sequencing was by immunoSEQ multiplex PCR. The sample yields about 350,000 clones, approximately 90% seen once. Sequenced material: peripheral blood, taken in a trial of Ad26.COV2.S vaccine versus placebo. Receptor source: a person aged 18-65 years who received the Ad26.COV2.S COVID-19 vaccine or a placebo. Both conserved end residues are part of each CDR3. A D gene is named only where the DNA matches it firmly. Only some rows state a clone size, as once, few, many or a class for expanded clones.

V gene	J gene	clone size	D gene	CDR3 protein	CDR3 DNA
TRBV18	TRBJ1-2	-	TRBD1	CASSPEKGAGGYTF	TGTGCCAGCTCACCCGAAAAGGGGGCGGGCGGCTACACCTTC
TRBV19	TRBJ2-1	-	TRBD2	CASSLAGSLYNEQFF	TGTGCCAGTAGTCTAGCGGGGTCACTCTACAATGAGCAGTTCTTC
TRBV5-1	TRBJ2-7	-	TRBD1	CASSQGGQGPNEQYF	TGCGCCAGCAGCCAGGGGGGACAGGGGCCTAACGAGCAGTACTTC
TRBV12-5	TRBJ1-3	-	-	CASGLVTGSSGNTIYF	TGTGCTAGTGGTTTGGTGACAGGCTCCTCTGGAAACACCATATATTTT
TRBV7-2	TRBJ2-7	-	-	CASSLVLYEQYF	TGTGCCAGCAGCTTAGTGCTCTACGAGCAGTACTTC
TRBV5-4	TRBJ2-2	-	-	CASSSGLNTGELFF	TGTGCCAGCAGCTCAGGGCTGAACACCGGGGAGCTGTTTTTT
TRBV7-3	TRBJ2-5	once	TRBD1	CASSQTGGPQYF	TGTGCCAGCAGCCAGACAGGGGGCCCCCAGTACTTC
TRBV5-4	TRBJ2-7	-	TRBD1	CASSPQGVAYEQYF	TGTGCCAGCAGCCCACAGGGGGTGGCCTACGAGCAGTACTTC
TRBV5-1	TRBJ1-4	once	-	CASSSRTVATNEKLFF	TGCGCCAGCAGCTCCCGGACGGTTGCAACTAATGAAAAACTGTTTTTT
TRBV4-3	TRBJ2-2	-	-	CASSQLQGNTGELFF	TGCGCCAGCAGCCAATTACAGGGGAACACCGGGGAGCTGTTTTTT
TRBV6-6	TRBJ2-6	once	-	CASESPGHSGANVLTF	TGTGCCAGCGAGTCCCCGGGGCACTCCGGGGCCAACGTCCTGACTTTC
TRBV5-4	TRBJ1-6	-	TRBD1	CASSFEGADYNSPLHF	TGTGCCAGCAGCTTTGAGGGGGCTGACTATAATTCACCCCTCCACTTT